This section outlines one T cell receptor (beta chain) sequence together with its context. The antigen it recognizes is unknown. No per-base quality is available; no much larger clone lies one base away. The data derive from a study of CD8 T cells in Susac syndrome (dated by TCRdb to between 2018 and 2021). For the study in its entirety: The study used repertoire sequencing to test whether antigen drove CD8+ T cell activation and differentiation in Susac syndrome.

On the study overall, not on this receptor specifically: The study acknowledged that relatively few individuals were included in the TCR sequencing and HLA analysis.

RNA was extracted using the RNeasy kit, and roughly 0.45 to 1 ug of the RNA was reverse transcribed with random hexamers. TCR beta CDR3 regions were amplified with the immunoSEQ multiplex PCR assay covering 54 Vbeta and 13 Jbeta segments. Bias from PCR amplification was corrected by using a synthetic template baseline for primer optimization and for computational correction. In the authors' own workflow: Reads were annotated to V, D and J genes according to IMGT and were analyzed with immunoSEQ Analyzer, with only productive sequences retained. To calculate clonality, Shannon entropy was normalized by log2 of the number of productive unique sequences and then subtracted from one. Public and private clones were assessed among the 100 most prevalent clones of each patient and control. Clones were defined as Susac-specific if absent from the healthy and MS cohorts, from over a thousand published viral clones and from other ImmuneACCESS disease sequences. TCRdb reprocessing: public reads trimmed at Q25 with fastp, clones called with MiXCR, in-frame beta chains kept. Each record represents a unique CDR3 protein, reported with the most common genes and DNA among its rows. What appears here as the V and J calls and clone size reflects TCRdb's work, not the paper's. The sample table holds about 130,000 distinct CDR3 sequences, of which 94% were seen once. The leading ten clones occupy 0.095% to 0.15% of the sample.

Peripheral blood CD8+ and CD4+ T cells from healthy donors, Susac syndrome patients and multiple sclerosis patients were profiled using high-throughput TCR beta sequencing. Multiple sclerosis controls were treatment-naive patients with stable or active relapsing-remitting disease fulfilling revised McDonald criteria. Bulk CD8+ and CD4+ T cells were purified magnetically by negative isolation, whereas CD8+ TEMRA cells were enriched by FACS. Blood was drawn into EDTA tubes, processed within 24 hours, and PBMCs were isolated by density gradient centrifugation. PBMCs intended for TCR sequencing were cryopreserved in liquid nitrogen and thawed later in a water bath at 37 degrees C. The sorted or isolated CD4+, CD8+ and CD8+ TEMRA cells had a purity of 90% or higher. V drops 5 bases and J drops 5 bases, leaving 23 bases in between. Its CDR3 holds 16 amino acids, cysteine through phenylalanine. The entry retains the CDR3 DNA only, 48 bases that are in frame from base 1. CDR1 and CDR2 were assigned from the germline V gene as SGHRS and YFSETQ.

The sequence is built from TRBV5-1 and TRBJ2-7; there is no confident call for the D gene. The sample taken for sequencing was CD4+ T cells from PBMCs. This sequence was found in a human donor with multiple sclerosis. CDR3 region: CASSLPLDGLVDEQYF. The DNA sequence is TGCGCCAGCAGTCTCCCTCTCGACGGATTAGTCGACGAGCAGTACTTC. The variable domain in full, with residues beyond the CDR3 obtained from the reference TRBV5-1 and TRBJ2-7 genes, is KAGVTQTPRYLIKTRGQQVTLSCSPISGHRSVSWYQQTPGQGLQFLFEYFSETQRNKGNFPGRFSGRQFSNSRSEMNVSTLELGDSALYLCASSLPLDGLVDEQYFGPGTRLTVT.